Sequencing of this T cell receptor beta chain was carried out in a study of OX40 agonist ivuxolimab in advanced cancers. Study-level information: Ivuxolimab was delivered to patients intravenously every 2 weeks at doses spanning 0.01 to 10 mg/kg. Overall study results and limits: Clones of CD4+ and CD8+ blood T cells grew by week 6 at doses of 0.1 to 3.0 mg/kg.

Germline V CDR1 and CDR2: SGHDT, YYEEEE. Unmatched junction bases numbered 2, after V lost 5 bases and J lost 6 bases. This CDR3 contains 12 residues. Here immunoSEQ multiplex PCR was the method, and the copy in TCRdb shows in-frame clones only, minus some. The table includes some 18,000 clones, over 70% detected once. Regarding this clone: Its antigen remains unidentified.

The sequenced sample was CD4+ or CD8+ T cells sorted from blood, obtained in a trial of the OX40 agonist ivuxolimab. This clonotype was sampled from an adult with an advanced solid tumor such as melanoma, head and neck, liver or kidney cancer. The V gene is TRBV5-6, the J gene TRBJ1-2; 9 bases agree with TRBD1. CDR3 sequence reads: CASRGTGNGYTF. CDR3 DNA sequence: TGTGCCAGCAGAGGGACAGGGAATGGCTACACCTTC.